Each of the 13 T cell receptor beta chains below was sequenced from the same sample in a study of T cells in Graves' hyperthyroidism and ophthalmopathy. Amplified TCR beta CDR3 regions came from RNA transcripts. The TCR CDR3 was amplified in a first-round RT-PCR using the HTBI primer set. MiXCR, run by TCRdb on the multiplex PCR reads, gives a single entry per CDR3 protein. The table lists approximately 520,000 distinct CDR3 sequences, roughly 20% of them singletons. Sequenced input: blood. The receptors were sampled from a man aged 18 to 29 with Graves' hyperthyroidism.

In its sample, this clonotype was seen many times. The chain is built from TRBV19 and TRBJ1-5; perhaps TRBD1 as D (5 bases). V lost 1 base and J 3 bases, leaving 10 bases between the germline ends. Germline assignment: CDR1 LNHDA and CDR2 SQIVND (reference sequence). This CDR3 comprises 15 residues. DNA for the CDR3: TGTGCCAGTAGTATAGGATGGGGCCCCAATCAGCCCCAGCATTTT. Its protein product is CASSIGWGPNQPQHF.

The chain combines TRBV10-3 with TRBJ1-1; D gene uncertain. Germline assignment: CDR1 ENHRY and CDR2 SYGVKD. With 10 bases removed from V and 4 bases from J, the gap between germline ends came to 22 bases. CDR3 length: 15 residues. The CDR3 bases are TGTGCCACCAGACGGCAGGCACTCGGTGGCACTGAAGCTTTCTTT. Translation gives CATRRQALGGTEAFF.

This clonotype was recorded at least ten times. This sequence joins TRBV6-2 or TRBV6-3 and TRBJ2-5; D is possibly TRBD2 (5 bases). Germline V gives CDR1 MNHEY, CDR2 SVGEGT. The CDR3 runs 13 residues. V was cut by 8 bases and J by 2 bases, with 12 bases left in between. The CDR3 here is CASHRTGQETQYF. CDR3 DNA: TGTGCCAGCCATCGAACGGGGCAAGAGACCCAGTACTTC.

This clonotype showed up many times. The chain links TRBV6-2 or TRBV6-3 to TRBJ1-1, with D possibly being TRBD1 (6 bases). V lost 2 bases and J lost 4, with 11 bases in between. The CDR3 spans 14 residues. Germline V gene sequence: CDR1 MNHEY, CDR2 SVGEGT. The CDR3 nucleotides are TGTGCCAGCAGTTACGGACTGGGGGCCACTGAAGCTTTCTTT. Protein: CASSYGLGATEAFF.

This clonotype was found many times. The rearrangement uses TRBV19 and TRBJ1-5; a weak D match, TRBD1 (5 bases). The length of the CDR3 is 15 residues. Trimming pared 1 base from V and 3 bases from J, leaving 10 bases between. Germline CDR1 is LNHDA and CDR2 is SQIVND (reference sequence). CDR3 sequence (DNA): TGTGCCAGTAGTATAGGCGACAGCCTCAATCAGCCCCAGCATTTT. Its protein is CASSIGDSLNQPQHF.

This clonotype appeared a few times. The rearrangement uses TRBV14 and TRBJ2-2; D is undetermined. V was shortened by 0 bases and J by 5 bases, with 10 bases between the two germline ends. The CDR3 has 15 amino acids. The germline V gene encodes CDR1 SGHDN and CDR2 FVKESK. CDR3 sequence: CASSQDAAETGELFF. The DNA for the CDR3 is TGTGCCAGCAGCCAAGATGCGGCAGAAACCGGGGAGCTGTTTTTT.

This clonotype was counted at least ten times. The chain carries TRBV28 and TRBJ1-5, with a tentative D call TRBD1 (6 bases). The V and J ends lost 8 bases and 8 bases respectively, with 16 bases between them. The CDR3 is made up of 13 amino acids. Germline CDR1 MDHEN, CDR2 SYDVKM. The CDR3 DNA sequence: TGTGCCAGCTCCGAAGGGGGGATCAAGCCCCAGCATTTT. Encoded protein: CASSEGGIKPQHF.

This clonotype was seen many times. This chain connects TRBV28 to TRBJ2-7; 8 bases fit TRBD1. Trimming removed 7 bases from V and 9 bases from J; junction bases left unmatched: 8. Germline V CDR1 and CDR2: MDHEN, SYDVKM. The CDR3 covers 12 residues. The CDR3 sequence: CASNEPGTGQYF. In nucleotides, the CDR3 is TGTGCCAGCAATGAACCAGGGACAGGGCAGTACTTC.

This clonotype was seen ten or more times. The chain uses TRBV12-3 or TRBV12-4 and TRBJ2-2; 11 bases are a match to TRBD2. The CDR3 covers 16 residues. The V gene end was trimmed by 3 bases and the J gene end by 1 base; junction bases not matched to a gene: 1. The CDR3 spells CASSFTSGGNTGELFF. The CDR3 nucleotides read TGTGCCAGCAGTTTCACTAGCGGGGGGAACACCGGGGAGCTGTTTTTT.

This clonotype turned up a few times. The chain recombines TRBV12-3 or TRBV12-4 with TRBJ2-5; D gene ambiguous. The length of the CDR3 is 13 residues. The V end was cut by 3 bases, the J end by 5 bases, with 10 bases between. The CDR3 spells CASSLILSETQYF. CDR3 nucleotide sequence: TGTGCCAGCAGTTTGATACTGTCGGAGACCCAGTACTTC.

This clonotype showed up many times. The J gene is TRBJ1-2, the V gene TRBV28, with D tentatively TRBD1 (6 bases). There are 15 residues in the CDR3. V lost 3 bases, J lost 5 bases, and 16 bases lay in between. Germline V gene sequence: CDR1 MDHEN, CDR2 SYDVKM. DNA for the CDR3: TGTGCCAGCAGTTTGGGGGGGGCGCTATTGTATGGCTACACCTTC. Amino acid sequence: CASSLGGALLYGYTF.

Ten or more counts support this clonotype. The chain combines TRBV2 with TRBJ2-7; D unclear. The V end was cut by 2 bases, the J end by 6 bases, with 5 bases between. The length of the CDR3 is 11 residues. The germline V gene encodes CDR1 SNHLY and CDR2 FYNNEI. CDR3 DNA: TGTGCCAGCAGTGAATACGTCGAGCAGTACTTC. It translates to CASSEYVEQYF.

The sample holds a few counts of this clonotype. The genes are TRBV13 and TRBJ2-2, with TRBD1 matching 9 bases. CDR1 PRHDT and CDR2 FYEKMQ come from the germline V gene (reference sequence). The V segment lost 5 bases and the J segment 5 bases; nucleotides outside the gene matches: 6. The CDR3 totals 15 residues. In DNA, the CDR3 is TGTGCCAGCAGCCCTCACAGGGGGCGTACCGGGGAGCTGTTTTTT. Translated, it gives CASSPHRGRTGELFF.